This T cell receptor beta chain was sequenced for a study of T cells in Graves' hyperthyroidism and ophthalmopathy. Looking at the study overall: Staff took peripheral blood when the initial diagnosis was made, before any treatment began. Whole-study results and caveats: The authors' 13 V-J model separated ophthalmopathy from stable hyperthyroidism.

Researchers amplified the TCR beta CDR3 regions from RNA transcripts. The HTBI primer set served for first-round RT-PCR of the TCR CDR3. TCRdb itself ran the multiplex PCR reads through MiXCR, one entry per CDR3 protein. The sample consists of hundreds of thousands of distinct CDR3 sequences, around 15% of them appearing once. Exclusion of patients followed from uncontrolled infection, other autoimmune disease, pregnancy or lactation. This clonotype has ten or more counts. What it binds is unknown. Trimming cost V 4 bases and J 5 bases, with 12 bases left between them. The CDR3 sequence is 13 residues long. The germline V gene encodes CDR1 MGHRA and CDR2 YSYEKL.

The specimen was blood. The chain combines TRBV4-1 with TRBJ2-7; D remains ambiguous. The origin of this receptor is a woman aged 40 to 49 with Graves' ophthalmopathy. The CDR3, as DNA: TGCGCCAGCAGCCTATTTCAGCGCGACGAGCAGTACTTC. It specifies CASSLFQRDEQYF.